A single sample is the source of the 18 T cell receptor beta chains below, sequenced in a study of PD-L1 blockade in urothelial cancer. Some clones are missing from TCRdb's copy, which holds only in-frame ones; the method was immunoSEQ multiplex PCR. The sample holds 57,000 or so clones, 82% seen once. This specimen consisted of PBMCs, obtained around atezolizumab (anti-PD-L1) treatment. Receptors originate from a man between 65 and 85 years old with urothelial cancer.

The gene calls are TRBV7-2 and TRBJ2-1; no firm D call. Germline-derived CDR1 and CDR2 are SGHTA and FQGNSA. The V end was cut by 5 bases, the J end by 8 bases, with 13 bases between. This CDR3 has 13 amino acids. The CDR3 sequence is CASSQGAADEQFF. Written as DNA, the CDR3 is TGTGCCAGCAGCCAAGGAGCCGCGGATGAGCAGTTCTTC.

The rearrangement links TRBV7-3 to TRBJ2-4; tentatively, D is TRBD2 (6 bases). The CDR3 totals 13 residues. Trimming cost V 5 bases and J 8 bases, with 13 bases left between them. Germline lookup yields CDR1 SGHTA and CDR2 FQGTGA. For the CDR3, the DNA is TGTGCCAGCAGCACCACGTGGGGGGACATTCAGTACTTC. Translating gives CASSTTWGDIQYF.

The rearrangement uses TRBV6-7 and TRBJ2-7; 10 positions match TRBD1. TRBV6-7 is known as an ORF, though its function is uncertain. This CDR3 has 16 residues. V was clipped by 6 bases and J by 3 bases; unmatched bases: 11. CDR3 bases: TGTGCCAGCAGCCGCGGTTGGGACAGGGGCATCTACGAGCAGTACTTC. It is translated as CASSRGWDRGIYEQYF.

The chain links TRBV5-1 to TRBJ2-6; D is perhaps TRBD1 (6 bases). Germline V gives CDR1 SGHRS, CDR2 YFSETQ. The V end lost 0 bases, the J end lost 0 bases, and 13 bases lay between the germline ends. CDR3 length: 18 residues. The CDR3 coding sequence is TGCGCCAGCAGCTTGGCTTTAGGGGGTGACTCTGGGGCCAACGTCCTGACTTTC. It yields the protein CASSLALGGDSGANVLTF.

This clone has just a few counts. The CDR3 loop reads CASSRVSNQPQHF. The CDR3 nucleotides read TGTGCCAGCAGCCGGGTCAGCAATCAGCCCCAGCATTTT. The rearrangement joins TRBV7-6 to TRBJ1-5; D is unresolved. The CDR3 covers 13 residues. With 5 bases removed from V and 1 base from J, the gap between germline ends came to 6 bases. Germline lookup yields CDR1 SGHVS and CDR2 FNYEAQ.

This clone was counted a few times. The V gene is TRBV10-3, the J gene TRBJ1-1; 8 positions agree with TRBD1. With V trimmed by 6 bases and J by 1 base, 4 bases remained unmatched. The V gene's germline CDR1 is ENHRY and CDR2 SYGVKD. This CDR3 contains 14 residues. The CDR3 loop reads CAIRRTGQNTEAFF. DNA of the CDR3: TGTGCCATCAGGAGGACAGGGCAGAACACTGAAGCTTTCTTT.

The rearrangement links TRBV2 to TRBJ2-2; a weak D match, TRBD2 (7 bases). This CDR3 comprises 14 residues. V gave up 8 bases and J gave up 7 bases, with 17 bases separating them. Germline V gene lookup returns CDR1 SNHLY and CDR2 FYNNEI. The CDR3: CASSLGGQDGELFF. CDR3 nucleotide sequence: TGTGCCAGCTCTTTGGGGGGGCAGGACGGGGAGCTGTTTTTT.

The J gene is TRBJ1-5, the V gene TRBV15, with D possibly being TRBD1 (5 bases). Germline CDR1 LNHNV, CDR2 YYDKDF (reference sequence). V shed 0 bases and J shed 6 bases, with 12 bases lying between them. The CDR3 loop spans 15 amino acids. The CDR3 sequence is CATSREGGEGQPQHF. CDR3 DNA: TGTGCCACCAGCAGAGAGGGAGGGGAGGGTCAGCCCCAGCATTTT.

This clone came up once. The chain joins TRBV5-8 to TRBJ2-1; TRBD1 aligns across 9 bases. Germline-derived CDR1 and CDR2 are SGHTS and YDEGEE. CDR3 size: 15 residues. The J segment lost 4 bases and the V segment lost 3 bases, leaving 5 bases of the junction unmatched. CDR3 loop: CASSSGQGLYNEQFF. DNA of the CDR3: TGTGCCAGCAGCTCGGGACAGGGACTTTACAATGAGCAGTTCTTC.

The chain employs TRBV4-1 and TRBJ2-7, with D possibly TRBD2 on 5 matching bases. The V end lost 1 base, the J end lost 9 bases, and 22 bases lay between the germline ends. The CDR3 length is 16 residues. In germline, CDR1 is MGHRA, CDR2 YSYEKL. CDR3 protein: CASSQVGESGQMTQYF. CDR3 nucleotides: TGCGCCAGCAGCCAAGTTGGAGAGAGCGGCCAGATGACGCAGTACTTC.

The chain combines TRBV7-9 with TRBJ2-2; 8 positions match TRBD2. Looked up from germline, CDR1 is SEHNR and CDR2 is FQNEAQ (reference sequence). V was pared by 6 bases and J by 6 bases, with 3 bases of the junction left unmatched. The CDR3 length is 13 residues. Here the CDR3 DNA reads TGTGCCAGCAGATGGGGACTAGCCGGGGAGCTGTTTTTT. Translation gives CASRWGLAGELFF.

V usage is TRBV11-2 and J usage is TRBJ2-7; 8 bases are shared with TRBD1. V dropped 5 bases and J dropped 5; count of bases not matched to a gene: 8. There are 14 residues in the CDR3. The germline gives CDR1 SGHAT, CDR2 FQNNGV. CDR3 protein: CASSGDRGPHEQYF. The CDR3 DNA sequence: TGTGCCAGCAGCGGTGACAGGGGACCCCACGAGCAGTACTTC.

This clone was seen once. V is TRBV7-2 and J is TRBJ2-5, with D unresolved. CDR3 length equals 13 residues. V dropped 6 bases and J dropped 2 bases, with 10 bases sitting between them. The germline gives CDR1 SGHTA, CDR2 FQGNSA. The CDR3 loop is CASRGTAQETQYF. In DNA, the CDR3 is TGTGCCAGCAGGGGCACGGCTCAAGAGACCCAGTACTTC.

This clone was recorded a few times. V and J are TRBV12-5 and TRBJ1-3; TRBD1 is a possible D gene (5 bases). Deletions cut 0 bases from V and 4 bases from J, with 13 bases between. CDR1 is LGHNT, CDR2 FRNRAP, per germline. The CDR3 length is 16 residues. The CDR3 is CASGLVIRASGNTIYF. CDR3 bases: TGTGCTAGTGGTTTGGTCATCAGGGCTTCCGGAAACACCATATATTTT.

This chain uses TRBV7-2 with TRBJ2-1; D is unclear. Trimming removed 2 bases from V and 8 bases from J, with 13 bases in between. The CDR3 runs 14 residues. Per germline, CDR1 SGHTA and CDR2 FQGNSA. This CDR3 reads CASSLRASSDEQFF. The CDR3 DNA is TGTGCCAGCAGCTTACGTGCTAGTTCTGATGAGCAGTTCTTC.

This chain joins TRBV7-3 and TRBJ1-1, with D unresolved. Trimming took off 2 bases at V and 0 bases at J, with 4 bases between the two ends. The CDR3 extends over 13 amino acids. Germline CDR1 and CDR2: SGHTA and FQGTGA. This CDR3 is CASSLEVNTEAFF. The CDR3 DNA sequence: TGTGCCAGCAGCTTAGAGGTGAACACTGAAGCTTTCTTT.

The CDR3 spells CASSLSPGPGADTQYF. The CDR3 nucleotides are TGTGCCAGCAGTTTATCTCCAGGTCCGGGGGCAGATACGCAGTATTTT. The V gene is TRBV27, the J gene TRBJ2-3; maybe TRBD2 (6 bases). The ends were cut back, 0 bases at V and 4 bases at J, with 14 bases in the middle. The germline gives CDR1 MNHEY, CDR2 SMNVEV (reference sequence). The CDR3 runs 16 residues.

This rearrangement joins TRBV6-6 to TRBJ1-1, with D unclear. This CDR3 is built from 16 residues. V dropped 4 bases and J dropped 1 base, with 16 bases sitting between them. Germline V gene lookup returns CDR1 MNHNY and CDR2 SVGAGI (reference sequence). The CDR3 DNA reads as TGTGCCAGCAGTTTTCACTCCCGGGAGCCGAACACTGAAGCTTTCTTT. Protein product: CASSFHSREPNTEAFF.